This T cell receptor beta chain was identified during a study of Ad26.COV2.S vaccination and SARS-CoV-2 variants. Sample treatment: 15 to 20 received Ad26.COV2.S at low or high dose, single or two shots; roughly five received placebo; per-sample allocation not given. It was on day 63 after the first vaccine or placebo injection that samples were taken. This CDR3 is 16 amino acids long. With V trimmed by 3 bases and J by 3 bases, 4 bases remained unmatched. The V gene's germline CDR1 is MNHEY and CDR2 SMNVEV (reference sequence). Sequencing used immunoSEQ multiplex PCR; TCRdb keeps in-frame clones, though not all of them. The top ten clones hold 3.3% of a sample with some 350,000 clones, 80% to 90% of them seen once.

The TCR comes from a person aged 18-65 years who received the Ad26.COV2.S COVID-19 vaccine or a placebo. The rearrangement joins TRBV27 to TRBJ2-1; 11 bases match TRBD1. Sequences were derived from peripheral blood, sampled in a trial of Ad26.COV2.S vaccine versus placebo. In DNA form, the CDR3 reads TGTGCCAGCAGTTTTACCGGGACAGGGGGCTACAATGAGCAGTTCTTC. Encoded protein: CASSFTGTGGYNEQFF.